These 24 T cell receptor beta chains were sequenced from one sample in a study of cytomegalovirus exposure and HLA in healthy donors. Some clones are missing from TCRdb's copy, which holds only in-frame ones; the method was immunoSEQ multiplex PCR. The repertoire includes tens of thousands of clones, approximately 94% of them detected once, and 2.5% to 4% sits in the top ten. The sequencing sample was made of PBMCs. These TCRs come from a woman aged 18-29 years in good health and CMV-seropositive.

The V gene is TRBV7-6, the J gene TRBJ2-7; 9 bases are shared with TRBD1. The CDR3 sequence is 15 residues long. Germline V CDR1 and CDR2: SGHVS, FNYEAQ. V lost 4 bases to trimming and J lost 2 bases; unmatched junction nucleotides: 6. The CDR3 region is CASSSGGTGTYEQYF. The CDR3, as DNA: TGTGCCAGCAGCTCTGGGGGGACAGGGACCTACGAGCAGTACTTC.

CDR3 region: CAWTSGQGRGYTF. The CDR3 coding sequence is TGTGCCTGGACCAGCGGGCAGGGTAGAGGCTACACCTTC. The V and J genes are TRBV30 and TRBJ1-2, with TRBD1 as a possible D gene (5 bases). This CDR3 contains 13 residues. Between the trimmed V and J ends, which lost 4 bases and 8 bases, there was a span of 17 bases. CDR1 is GTSNPN and CDR2 is SVGIG in the germline V gene (reference sequence).

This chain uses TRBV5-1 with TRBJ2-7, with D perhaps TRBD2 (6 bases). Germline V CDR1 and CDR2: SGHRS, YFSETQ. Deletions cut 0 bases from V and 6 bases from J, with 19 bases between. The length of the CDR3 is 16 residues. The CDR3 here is CASSLALGGVQGEQYF. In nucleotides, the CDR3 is TGCGCCAGCAGCTTGGCATTAGGCGGGGTCCAGGGCGAGCAGTACTTC.

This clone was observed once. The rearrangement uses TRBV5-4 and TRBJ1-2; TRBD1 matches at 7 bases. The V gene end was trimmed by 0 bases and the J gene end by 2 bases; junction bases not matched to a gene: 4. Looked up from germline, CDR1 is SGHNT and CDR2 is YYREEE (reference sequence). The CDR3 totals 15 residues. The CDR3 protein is CASSLATGTNYGYTF. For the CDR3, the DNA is TGTGCCAGCAGCTTGGCGACAGGGACCAACTATGGCTACACCTTC.

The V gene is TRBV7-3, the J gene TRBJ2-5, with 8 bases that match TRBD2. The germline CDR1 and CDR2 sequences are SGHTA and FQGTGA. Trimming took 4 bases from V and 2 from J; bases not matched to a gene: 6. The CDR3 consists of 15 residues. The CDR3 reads CASSYGGGTQETQYF. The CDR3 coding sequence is TGTGCCAGCAGCTACGGCGGGGGGACTCAAGAGACCCAGTACTTC. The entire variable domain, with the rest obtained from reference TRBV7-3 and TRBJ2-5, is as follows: GAGVSQTPSNKVTEKGKYVELRCDPISGHTALYWYRQSLGQGPEFLIYFQGTGAADDSGLPNDRFFAVRPEGSVSTLKIQRTERGDSAVYLCASSYGGGTQETQYFGPGTRLLVL.

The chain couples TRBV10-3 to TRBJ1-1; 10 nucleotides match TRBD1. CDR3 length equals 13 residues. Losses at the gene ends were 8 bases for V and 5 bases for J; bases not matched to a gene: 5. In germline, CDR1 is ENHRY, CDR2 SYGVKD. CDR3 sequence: CAIQGQGGTEAFF. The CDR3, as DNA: TGTGCCATCCAAGGACAGGGGGGAACTGAAGCTTTCTTT.

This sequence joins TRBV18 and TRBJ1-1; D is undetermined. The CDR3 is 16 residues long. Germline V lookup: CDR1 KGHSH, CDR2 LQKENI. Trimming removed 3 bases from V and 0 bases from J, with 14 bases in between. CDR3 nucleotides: TGTGCCAGCTCACCCCTAGAGGGTCGCCTGAACACTGAAGCTTTCTTT. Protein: CASSPLEGRLNTEAFF.

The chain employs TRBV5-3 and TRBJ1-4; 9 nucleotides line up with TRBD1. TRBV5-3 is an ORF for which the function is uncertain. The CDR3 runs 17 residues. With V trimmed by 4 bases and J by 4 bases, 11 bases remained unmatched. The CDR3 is CARSEETGGSNNEKLFF. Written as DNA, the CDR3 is TGTGCCAGAAGCGAAGAGACAGGGGGATCGAATAATGAAAAACTGTTTTTT.

This chain's CDR3 is CASSLLGGAGELFF. The CDR3 DNA is TGTGCCAGCAGCTTGTTGGGAGGGGCCGGGGAGCTGTTTTTT. V and J are TRBV5-4 and TRBJ2-2; 7 bases match TRBD2. CDR1 is SGHNT and CDR2 is YYREEE in the germline V gene (reference sequence). The CDR3 has 14 residues. Losses at the gene ends were 1 base for V and 6 bases for J; bases not matched to a gene: 3.

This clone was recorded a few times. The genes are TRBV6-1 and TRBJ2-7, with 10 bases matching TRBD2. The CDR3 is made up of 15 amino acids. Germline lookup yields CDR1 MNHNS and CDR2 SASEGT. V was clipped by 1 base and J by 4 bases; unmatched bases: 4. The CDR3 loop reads CASSEEASGGYEQYF. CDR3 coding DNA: TGTGCCAGCAGTGAAGAAGCTAGCGGGGGTTACGAGCAGTACTTC.

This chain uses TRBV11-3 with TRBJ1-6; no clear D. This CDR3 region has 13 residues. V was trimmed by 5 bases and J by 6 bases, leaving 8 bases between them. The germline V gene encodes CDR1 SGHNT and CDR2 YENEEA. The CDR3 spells CASSEGPNSPLHF. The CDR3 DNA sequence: TGTGCCAGCAGCGAGGGTCCTAATTCACCCCTCCACTTT.

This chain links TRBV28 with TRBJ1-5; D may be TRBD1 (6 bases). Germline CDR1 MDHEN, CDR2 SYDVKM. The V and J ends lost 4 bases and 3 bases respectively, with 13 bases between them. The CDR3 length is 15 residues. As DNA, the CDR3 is TGTGCCAGCAGTTCCGAGGGGGGGTACAATCAGCCCCAGCATTTT. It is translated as CASSSEGGYNQPQHF. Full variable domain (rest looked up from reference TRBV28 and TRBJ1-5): DVKVTQSSRYLVKRTGEKVFLECVQDMDHENMFWYRQDPGLGLRLIYFSYDVKMKEKGDIPEGYSVSREKKERFSLILESASTNQTSMYLCASSSEGGYNQPQHFGDGTRLSIL.

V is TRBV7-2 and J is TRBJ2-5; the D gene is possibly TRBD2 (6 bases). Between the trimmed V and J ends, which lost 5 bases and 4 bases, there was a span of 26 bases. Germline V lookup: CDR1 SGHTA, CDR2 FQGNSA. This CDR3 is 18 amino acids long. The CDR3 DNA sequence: TGTGCCAGCAGCCTGGGCCCCCGGAGGGGCGTAGGCAGAGAGACCCAGTACTTC. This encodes CASSLGPRRGVGRETQYF. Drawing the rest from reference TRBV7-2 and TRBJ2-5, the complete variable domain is GAGVSQSPSNKVTEKGKDVELRCDPISGHTALYWYRQSLGQGLEFLIYFQGNSAPDKSGLPSDRFSAERTGGSVSTLTIQRTQQEDSAVYLCASSLGPRRGVGRETQYFGPGTRLLVL.

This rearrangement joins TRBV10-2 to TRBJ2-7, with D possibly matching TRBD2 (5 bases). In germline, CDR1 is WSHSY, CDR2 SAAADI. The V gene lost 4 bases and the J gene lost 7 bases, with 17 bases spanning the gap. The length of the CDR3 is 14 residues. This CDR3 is CASSVSRELGEQYF. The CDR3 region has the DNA TGCGCCAGCAGTGTTTCCCGGGAACTCGGGGAGCAGTACTTC.

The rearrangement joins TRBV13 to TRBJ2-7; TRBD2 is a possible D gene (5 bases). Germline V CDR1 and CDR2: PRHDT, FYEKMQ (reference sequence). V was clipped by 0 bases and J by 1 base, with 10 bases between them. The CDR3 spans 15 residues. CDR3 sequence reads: CASSLGRGGSYEQYF. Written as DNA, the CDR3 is TGTGCCAGCAGCTTAGGACGTGGAGGATCCTACGAGCAGTACTTC.

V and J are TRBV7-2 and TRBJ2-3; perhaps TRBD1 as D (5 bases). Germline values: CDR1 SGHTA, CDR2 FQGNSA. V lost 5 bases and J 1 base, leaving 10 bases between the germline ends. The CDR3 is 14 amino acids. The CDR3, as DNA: TGTGCCAGCAGCGTCAGGGCTGGCACAGATACGCAGTATTTT. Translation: CASSVRAGTDTQYF.

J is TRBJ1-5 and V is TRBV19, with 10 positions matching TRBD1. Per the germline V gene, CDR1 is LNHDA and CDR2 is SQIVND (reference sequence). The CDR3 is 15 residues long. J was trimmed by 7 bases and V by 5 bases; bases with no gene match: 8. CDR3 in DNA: TGTGCCAGTAGTCAGCCGGGACAGGGGCCCCAGCCCCAGCATTTT. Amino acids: CASSQPGQGPQPQHF.

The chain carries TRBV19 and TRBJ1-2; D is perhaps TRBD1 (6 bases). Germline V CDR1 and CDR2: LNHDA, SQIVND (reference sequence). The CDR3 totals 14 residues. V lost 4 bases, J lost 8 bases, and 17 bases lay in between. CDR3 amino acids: CASSTERQAVGYTF. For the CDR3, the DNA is TGTGCCAGTAGTACGGAGCGACAGGCGGTCGGCTACACCTTC.

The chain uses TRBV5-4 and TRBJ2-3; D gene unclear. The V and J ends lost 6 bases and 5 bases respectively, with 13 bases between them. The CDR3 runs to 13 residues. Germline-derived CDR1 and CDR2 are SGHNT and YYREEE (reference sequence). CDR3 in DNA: TGTGCCAGCACCCCGGAGAATGGAGATACGCAGTATTTT. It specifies CASTPENGDTQYF.

CDR3 in amino acids: CAWTPPASGDPYYNEQFF. The DNA of the CDR3 is TGTGCCTGGACCCCTCCGGCTAGCGGGGATCCTTACTACAATGAGCAGTTCTTC. The chain couples TRBV30 to TRBJ2-1; 9 nucleotides line up with TRBD2. J was trimmed by 3 bases and V by 4 bases; bases with no gene match: 16. The germline gives CDR1 GTSNPN, CDR2 SVGIG (reference sequence). This CDR3 spans 18 amino acids.

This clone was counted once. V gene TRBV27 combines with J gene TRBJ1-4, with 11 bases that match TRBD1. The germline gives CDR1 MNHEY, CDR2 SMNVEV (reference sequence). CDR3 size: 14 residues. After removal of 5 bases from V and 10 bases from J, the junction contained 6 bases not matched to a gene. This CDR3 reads CASSPGTGGGKLFF. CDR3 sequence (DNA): TGTGCCAGCAGTCCAGGGACAGGGGGGGGAAAACTGTTTTTT.

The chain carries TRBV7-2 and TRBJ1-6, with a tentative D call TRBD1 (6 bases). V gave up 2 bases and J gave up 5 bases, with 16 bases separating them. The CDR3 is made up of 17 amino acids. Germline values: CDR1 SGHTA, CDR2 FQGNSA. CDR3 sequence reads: CASSLSGGALNNSPLHF. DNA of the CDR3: TGTGCCAGCAGCTTAAGCGGGGGCGCCTTGAATAATTCACCCCTCCACTTT.

CDR3 sequence: CASSLEGWGGSYEQYF. In DNA, the CDR3 is TGCGCCAGCAGCTTGGAGGGCTGGGGAGGGAGTTACGAGCAGTACTTC. The chain combines TRBV5-1 with TRBJ2-7; 7 nucleotides align to TRBD2. Germline V gives CDR1 SGHRS, CDR2 YFSETQ. This CDR3 is 16 amino acids long. The ends lost 0 bases at V and 4 bases at J; junction bases unmatched: 10.

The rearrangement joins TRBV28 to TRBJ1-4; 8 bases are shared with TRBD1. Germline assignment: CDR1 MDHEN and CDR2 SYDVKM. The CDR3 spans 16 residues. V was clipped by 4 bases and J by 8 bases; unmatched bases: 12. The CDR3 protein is CASSSPLDREVEKLFF. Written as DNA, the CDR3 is TGTGCCAGCAGTTCCCCCTTGGACAGGGAGGTCGAAAAACTGTTTTTT.